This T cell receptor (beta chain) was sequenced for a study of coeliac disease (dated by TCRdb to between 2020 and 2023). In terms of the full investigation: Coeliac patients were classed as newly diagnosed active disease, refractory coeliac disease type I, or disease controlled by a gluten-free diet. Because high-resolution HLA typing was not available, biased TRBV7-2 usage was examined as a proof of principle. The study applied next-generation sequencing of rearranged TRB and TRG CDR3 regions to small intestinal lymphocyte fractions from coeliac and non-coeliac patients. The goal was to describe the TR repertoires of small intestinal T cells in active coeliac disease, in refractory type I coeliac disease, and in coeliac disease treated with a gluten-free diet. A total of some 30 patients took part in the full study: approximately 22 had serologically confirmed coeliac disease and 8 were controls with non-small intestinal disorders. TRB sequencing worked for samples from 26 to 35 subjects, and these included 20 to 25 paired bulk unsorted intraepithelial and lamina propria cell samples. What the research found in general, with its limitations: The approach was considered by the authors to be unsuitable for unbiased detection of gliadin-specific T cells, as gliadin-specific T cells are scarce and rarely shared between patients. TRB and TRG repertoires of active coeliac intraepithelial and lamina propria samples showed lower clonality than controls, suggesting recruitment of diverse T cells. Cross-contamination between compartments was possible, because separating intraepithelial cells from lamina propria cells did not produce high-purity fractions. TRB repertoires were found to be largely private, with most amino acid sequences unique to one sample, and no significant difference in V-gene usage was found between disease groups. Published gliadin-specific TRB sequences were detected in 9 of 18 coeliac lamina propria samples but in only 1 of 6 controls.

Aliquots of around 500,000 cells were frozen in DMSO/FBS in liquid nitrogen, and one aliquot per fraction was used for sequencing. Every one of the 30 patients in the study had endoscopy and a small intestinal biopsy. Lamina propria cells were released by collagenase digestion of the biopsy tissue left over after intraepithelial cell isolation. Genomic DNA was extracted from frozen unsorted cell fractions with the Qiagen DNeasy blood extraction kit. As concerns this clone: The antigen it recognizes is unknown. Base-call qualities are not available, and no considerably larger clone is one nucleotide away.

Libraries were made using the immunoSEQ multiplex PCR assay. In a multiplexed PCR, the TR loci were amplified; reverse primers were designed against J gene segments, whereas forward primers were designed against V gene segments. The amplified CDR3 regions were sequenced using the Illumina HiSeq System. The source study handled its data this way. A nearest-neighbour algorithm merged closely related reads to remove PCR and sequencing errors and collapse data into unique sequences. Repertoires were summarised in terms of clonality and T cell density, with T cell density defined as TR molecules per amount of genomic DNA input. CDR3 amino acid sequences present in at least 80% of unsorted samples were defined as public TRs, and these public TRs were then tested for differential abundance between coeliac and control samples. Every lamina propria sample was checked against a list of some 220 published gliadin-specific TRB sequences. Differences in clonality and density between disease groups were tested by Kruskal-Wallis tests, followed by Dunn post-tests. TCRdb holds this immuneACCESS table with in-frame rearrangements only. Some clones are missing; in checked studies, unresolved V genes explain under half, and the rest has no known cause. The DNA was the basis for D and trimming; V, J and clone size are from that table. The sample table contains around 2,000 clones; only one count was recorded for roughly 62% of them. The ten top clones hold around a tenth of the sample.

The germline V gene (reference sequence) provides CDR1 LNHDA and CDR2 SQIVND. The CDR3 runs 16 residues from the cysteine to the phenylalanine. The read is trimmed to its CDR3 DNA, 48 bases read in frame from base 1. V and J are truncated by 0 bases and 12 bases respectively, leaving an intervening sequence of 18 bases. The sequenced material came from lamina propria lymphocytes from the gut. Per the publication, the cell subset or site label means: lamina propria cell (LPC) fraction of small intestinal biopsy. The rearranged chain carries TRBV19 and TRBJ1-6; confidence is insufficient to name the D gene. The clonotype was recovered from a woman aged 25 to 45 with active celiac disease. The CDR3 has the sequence CASSIEGQPRWVPLHF. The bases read TGTGCCAGTAGTATAGAGGGCCAGCCACGGTGGGTACCCCTCCACTTT.